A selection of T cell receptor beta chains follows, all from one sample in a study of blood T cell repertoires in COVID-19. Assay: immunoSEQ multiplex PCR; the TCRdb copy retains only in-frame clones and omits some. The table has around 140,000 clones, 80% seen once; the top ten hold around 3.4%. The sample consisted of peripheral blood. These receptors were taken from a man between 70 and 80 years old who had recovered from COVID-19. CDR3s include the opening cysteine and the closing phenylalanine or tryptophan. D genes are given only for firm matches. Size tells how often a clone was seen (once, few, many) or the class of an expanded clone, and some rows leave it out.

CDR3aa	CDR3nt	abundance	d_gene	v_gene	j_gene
CASSQGTTEAFF	TGTGCCAGCAGTCAGGGGACGACTGAAGCTTTCTTT	NA	NA	TRBV6-4	TRBJ1-1
CASSAYYRGGELFF	TGTGCCAGTAGTGCCTACTACAGGGGAGGGGAGCTGTTTTTT	NA	TRBD1	TRBV19	TRBJ2-2
CASSPPGSPSYNEQFF	TGTGCCAGCTCACCACCGGGCAGCCCATCCTACAATGAGCAGTTCTTC	few	NA	TRBV18	TRBJ2-1
CASSLTESYEQYF	TGTGCCAGCAGTCTAACGGAGTCCTACGAGCAGTACTTC	NA	NA	TRBV6-6	TRBJ2-7
CASSLEGTTTYEQYF	TGTGCCAGCAGCTTAGAGGGGACTACGACCTACGAGCAGTACTTC	NA	NA	TRBV12-1	TRBJ2-7
CASHPAGSYNSPLHF	TGTGCCAGCCATCCGGCAGGCTCCTATAATTCACCCCTCCACTTT	NA	NA	TRBV2	TRBJ1-6
CASSQEGGSSGANVLTF	TGTGCCAGCAGCCAAGAGGGCGGGAGCTCTGGGGCCAACGTCCTGACTTTC	NA	TRBD2	TRBV3-1/TRBV3-2	TRBJ2-6
CAWSRDNQPQHF	TGTGCCTGGAGCAGGGACAATCAGCCCCAGCATTTT	NA	NA	TRBV30	TRBJ1-5
CASSFSGGAYNEQFF	TGTGCCAGCAGCTTCTCGGGAGGGGCTTACAATGAGCAGTTCTTC	NA	TRBD2	TRBV7-2	TRBJ2-1
CASSYVTAYGYTF	TGTGCCAGCAGTTACGTGACAGCCTATGGCTACACCTTC	NA	NA	TRBV6-2/TRBV6-3	TRBJ1-2
CASSESSGLNYGYTF	TGTGCCAGCAGTGAAAGCTCAGGGTTGAACTATGGCTACACCTTC	once	NA	TRBV2	TRBJ1-2
CASNGQEYYNEQFF	TGCGCCAGCAACGGACAGGAGTACTACAATGAGCAGTTCTTC	NA	TRBD1	TRBV5-1	TRBJ2-1
CAISERTSGSYEQFF	TGTGCCATCAGTGAAAGGACTAGCGGGAGTTATGAGCAGTTCTTC	NA	TRBD2	TRBV10-3	TRBJ2-1
CASSYPEPTSGYTF	TGTGCCAGCAGTTACCCCGAGCCGACTAGTGGCTACACCTTC	NA	NA	TRBV6-2/TRBV6-3	TRBJ1-2
CAWSGQGIGSPLHF	TGTGCCTGGAGTGGACAGGGGATAGGATCACCCCTCCACTTT	once	TRBD1	TRBV30	TRBJ1-6
CASSSLAGVQSDTQYF	TGCGCCAGCAGCAGTCTAGCGGGAGTTCAATCAGATACGCAGTATTTT	NA	TRBD2	TRBV5-1	TRBJ2-3